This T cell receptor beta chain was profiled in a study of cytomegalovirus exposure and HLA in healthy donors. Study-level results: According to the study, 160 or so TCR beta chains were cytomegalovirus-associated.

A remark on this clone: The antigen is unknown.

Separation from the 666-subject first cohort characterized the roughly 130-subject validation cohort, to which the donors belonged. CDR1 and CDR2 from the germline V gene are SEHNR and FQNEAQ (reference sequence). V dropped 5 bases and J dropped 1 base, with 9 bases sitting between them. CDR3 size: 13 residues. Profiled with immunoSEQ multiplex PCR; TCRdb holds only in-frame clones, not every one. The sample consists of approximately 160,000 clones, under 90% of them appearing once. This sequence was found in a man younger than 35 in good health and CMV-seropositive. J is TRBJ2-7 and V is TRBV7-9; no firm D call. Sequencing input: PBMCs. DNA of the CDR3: TGTGCCAGCAGCACTCGGAGATCCTACGAGCAGTACTTC. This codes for CASSTRRSYEQYF.